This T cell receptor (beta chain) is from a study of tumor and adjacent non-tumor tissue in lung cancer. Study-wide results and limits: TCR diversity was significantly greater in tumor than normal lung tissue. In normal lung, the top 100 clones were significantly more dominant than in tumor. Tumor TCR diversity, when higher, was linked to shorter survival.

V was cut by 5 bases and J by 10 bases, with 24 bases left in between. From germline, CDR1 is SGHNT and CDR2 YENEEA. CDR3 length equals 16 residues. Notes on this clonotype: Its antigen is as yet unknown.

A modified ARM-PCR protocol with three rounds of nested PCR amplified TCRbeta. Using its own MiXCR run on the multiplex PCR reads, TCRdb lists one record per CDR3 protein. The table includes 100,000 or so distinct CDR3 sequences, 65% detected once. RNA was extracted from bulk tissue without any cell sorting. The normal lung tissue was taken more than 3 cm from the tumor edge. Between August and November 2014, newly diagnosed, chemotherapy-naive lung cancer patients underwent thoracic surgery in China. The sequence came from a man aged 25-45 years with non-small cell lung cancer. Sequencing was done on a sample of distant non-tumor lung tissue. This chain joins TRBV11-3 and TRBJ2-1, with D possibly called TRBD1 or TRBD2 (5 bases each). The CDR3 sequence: CASSPPSRHRGKEQFF. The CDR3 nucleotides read TGTGCCAGCAGCCCCCCTAGTCGGCACCGGGGCAAAGAGCAGTTCTTC.